The 26 T cell receptor beta chains presented below share a single source sample, sequenced in a study of T cells in Graves' hyperthyroidism and ophthalmopathy. RNA transcripts gave rise to amplified TCR beta CDR3 regions. The HTBI primer set served for first-round RT-PCR of the TCR CDR3. In TCRdb, the multiplex PCR reads were re-called with MiXCR into one record per CDR3 protein. The profile shows about half a million distinct CDR3 sequences, approximately 16% of them singletons. The sequenced sample consisted of blood. All receptors derive from a woman aged 25 to 39 with Graves' ophthalmopathy.

This clonotype was seen at least ten times. This rearrangement joins TRBV7-2 to TRBJ2-5, with D perhaps matching TRBD1 (5 bases). The CDR3 has 13 residues. Germline values: CDR1 SGHTA, CDR2 FQGNSA. V was cut by 5 bases and J by 2 bases, with 9 bases left in between. The CDR3 spells CASSRQLQETQYF. CDR3 nucleotides: TGTGCCAGCAGCCGACAGTTACAAGAGACCCAGTACTTC.

This clonotype appeared a few times. The chain recombines TRBV7-9 with TRBJ2-1; 8 bases agree with TRBD2. The V gene end was trimmed by 8 bases and the J gene end by 3 bases; junction bases not matched to a gene: 9. The CDR3 contains 15 residues. The germline CDR1 and CDR2 sequences are SEHNR and FQNEAQ (reference sequence). CDR3 amino acids: CASAPTSGNYNEQFF. Written as DNA, the CDR3 is TGTGCCAGCGCCCCCACTAGCGGAAACTACAATGAGCAGTTCTTC.

This clonotype has just a few counts. V gene TRBV28 combines with J gene TRBJ2-7; D call uncertain. The CDR3 sequence is 14 residues long. Per germline, CDR1 MDHEN and CDR2 SYDVKM. V lost 3 bases to trimming and J lost 2 bases, with 11 bases between them. The CDR3 region has the DNA TGTGCCAGCAGTTTTACGGGTTCCCCCTACGAGCAGTACTTC. This encodes CASSFTGSPYEQYF.

The V and J genes are TRBV6-1 and TRBJ1-1; no definite D call. Germline V gene sequence: CDR1 MNHNS, CDR2 SASEGT. The CDR3 sequence is 13 residues long. V was trimmed by 8 bases and J by 5 bases, leaving 15 bases between them. The CDR3 spells CASRLGVWTEAFF. The CDR3 nucleotides read TGTGCCAGCCGGCTAGGAGTTTGGACTGAAGCTTTCTTT.

In this sample, this clonotype turned up a few times. The chain couples TRBV6-5 to TRBJ1-2, with D maybe TRBD1 (6 bases). Deletions cut 2 bases from V and 4 bases from J, with 11 bases between. The CDR3 has 14 amino acids. Germline-derived CDR1 and CDR2 are MNHEY and SVGAGI. CDR3: CASSYRTAPYGYTF. For the CDR3, the DNA is TGTGCCAGCAGTTACCGGACAGCCCCCTATGGCTACACCTTC.

As for this clonotype: It is likely a read error, because the conserved phenylalanine at the end of the CDR3 is missing. The gene calls are TRBV18 and TRBJ2-6; no clear D gene. The germline V gene has CDR1 KGHSH and CDR2 LQKENI. Trimming shortened V by 3 bases and J by 0 bases, and 9 bases separated the two germline ends. The CDR3 sequence is 16 residues long. CDR3 residues: CASSPPRFSGANVLTS. The CDR3 nucleotides are TGTGCCAGCTCACCCCCAAGATTCTCTGGGGCCAACGTCCTGACTTCC.

In this sample, this clonotype turned up many times. The V gene is TRBV2, the J gene TRBJ2-5; D is possibly TRBD1 (5 bases). This CDR3 contains 13 residues. The V gene lost 4 bases and the J gene lost 5 bases, with 11 bases spanning the gap. The germline gives CDR1 SNHLY, CDR2 FYNNEI. CDR3 sequence reads: CASSGTLIETQYF. The CDR3 nucleotides read TGTGCCAGCAGTGGGACATTGATCGAGACCCAGTACTTC.

Ten or more counts support this clonotype. The J gene is TRBJ2-5, the V gene TRBV28, with D possibly matching TRBD1 (6 bases). V was clipped by 6 bases and J by 5 bases, with 19 bases between them. In germline, CDR1 is MDHEN, CDR2 SYDVKM. The CDR3 is 15 residues long. The CDR3 nucleotides read TGTGCCAGCAGACCTGAGACAGGTTATACGGAGACCCAGTACTTC. Translation gives CASRPETGYTETQYF.

The V call is TRBV7-3, the J call TRBJ2-3; 12 bases fit TRBD2. Germline assignment: CDR1 SGHTA and CDR2 FQGTGA. V lost 5 bases, J lost 5 bases, and 5 bases stayed unmatched. CDR3 length equals 15 residues. CDR3 coding DNA: TGTGCCAGCAGCATAGGACTAGCGGGGATAGATACGCAGTATTTT. This translates into CASSIGLAGIDTQYF.

The genes are TRBV15 and TRBJ2-1; 10 bases agree with TRBD2. Trimming at V came to 5 bases and at J to 0 bases, leaving 19 bases not matched to a gene. Germline loops: CDR1 LNHNV, CDR2 YYDKDF (reference sequence). This CDR3 has 21 amino acids. CDR3 in amino acids: CATSAPPGALAGGLSYNEQFF. The CDR3 DNA reads as TGTGCCACCAGCGCCCCCCCGGGAGCTTTAGCGGGAGGTCTCTCCTACAATGAGCAGTTCTTC. Complete variable domain (other parts from reference TRBV15 and TRBJ2-1): DAMVIQNPRYQVTQFGKPVTLSCSQTLNHNVMYWYQQKSSQAPKLLFHYYDKDFNNEADTPDNFQSRRPNTSFCFLDIRSPGLGDTAMYLCATSAPPGALAGGLSYNEQFFGPGTRLTVL.

This clonotype has a count of ten or more. The chain couples TRBV5-8 to TRBJ2-3, with 8 bases identical to TRBD2. This CDR3 comprises 19 residues. Looked up from germline, CDR1 is SGHTS and CDR2 is YDEGEE. J gave up 5 bases and V 0 bases, and 17 bases lay outside the gene matches. The DNA for the CDR3 is TGTGCCAGCAGCTTGGCCAGCAGGGGAACAGCGGGAGCTGGAGATACGCAGTATTTT. It encodes CASSLASRGTAGAGDTQYF.

The chain combines TRBV24-1 with TRBJ2-1; TRBD2 matches 8 bases. This CDR3 spans 18 amino acids. J gave up 1 base and V 4 bases, and 11 bases lay outside the gene matches. Germline assignment: CDR1 KGHDR and CDR2 SFDVKD. The CDR3 region is CATSDPSVGRASYNEQFF. Written as DNA, the CDR3 is TGTGCCACCAGTGACCCCTCCGTCGGGAGGGCTTCCTACAATGAGCAGTTCTTC.

This chain joins TRBV2 and TRBJ2-1, with 13 positions matching TRBD2. Per the germline V gene, CDR1 is SNHLY and CDR2 is FYNNEI. The CDR3 runs 14 residues. With V trimmed by 7 bases and J by 8 bases, 5 bases remained unmatched. CDR3 sequence: CASKTSGGYDEQFF. CDR3 nucleotide sequence: TGTGCCAGCAAGACTAGCGGGGGGTACGATGAGCAGTTCTTC. Full variable domain (rest looked up from reference TRBV2 and TRBJ2-1): EPEVTQTPSHQVTQMGQEVILRCVPISNHLYFYWYRQILGQKVEFLVSFYNNEISEKSEIFDDQFSVERPDGSNFTLKIRSTKLEDSAMYFCASKTSGGYDEQFFGPGTRLTVL.

This clonotype was seen only a few times. The V and J genes are TRBV3-1 and TRBJ1-5, with a possible D match to TRBD1 (6 bases). V lost 1 base, J lost 5 bases, and 9 bases lay in between. CDR1 LGHDT and CDR2 YNNKEL come from the germline V gene (reference sequence). The CDR3 has 14 residues. This CDR3 reads CASSQVAGDQPQHF. The CDR3 DNA sequence: TGTGCCAGCAGCCAAGTAGCAGGGGATCAGCCCCAGCATTTT.

About this clonotype itself: Given a much more abundant clone one base away, this may be a read error. The conserved final phenylalanine or tryptophan is absent from the CDR3, which likely points to a read error. V is TRBV18 and J is TRBJ2-1; 7 positions match TRBD2. The CDR3 sequence is 16 residues long. Germline values: CDR1 KGHSH, CDR2 LQKENI. CDR3 loop: CVSSPPWGLSYNEQFL. The CDR3 DNA reads as TGTGTCAGCTCACCACCGTGGGGACTATCGTACAATGAGCAGTTCCTC.

This clonotype has at least ten counts. The V and J genes are TRBV2 and TRBJ2-7; D not certain. The germline V and J ends were trimmed by 3 bases and 3 bases, with 12 bases remaining between them. Germline CDR1 reads SNHLY; CDR2 reads FYNNEI. This CDR3 is built from 14 residues. The CDR3 nucleotides read TGTGCCAGCAGTGATTCTAACACATTCTACGAGCAGTACTTC. Its translation is CASSDSNTFYEQYF.

A word on this clonotype: This may be a read error, as it is one base from a much larger clone. This chain joins TRBV20-1 and TRBJ1-4; TRBD1 matches at 9 bases. Germline V lookup: CDR1 DFQATT, CDR2 SNEGSKA (reference sequence). Trimming cost V 4 bases and J 10 bases; bases outside gene matches: 10. This CDR3 spans 14 amino acids. Here the CDR3 DNA reads TGCAGTGCTACCCGGACAGGGGATGGTGCAAAACTGTTTTTT. This gives the protein CSATRTGDGAKLFF.

This clonotype was counted many times. The chain recombines TRBV3-1 with TRBJ2-7; perhaps TRBD2 as D (5 bases). CDR1 and CDR2 (germline): LGHDT, YNNKEL (reference sequence). The V gene lost 5 bases and the J gene lost 6 bases, with 17 bases spanning the gap. The CDR3 is 14 amino acids. The CDR3 sequence is CASSYRRGLVEQYF. For the CDR3, the DNA is TGTGCCAGCAGCTACCGACGGGGTCTCGTCGAGCAGTACTTC.

The chain employs TRBV27 and TRBJ2-5, with D hard to call. Per germline, CDR1 MNHEY and CDR2 SMNVEV (reference sequence). The CDR3 length is 13 residues. Trimming shortened V by 5 bases and J by 1 base, and 8 bases separated the two germline ends. CDR3 sequence reads: CASSRALQETQYF. The CDR3 region has the DNA TGTGCCAGCAGTCGGGCTCTCCAAGAGACCCAGTACTTC.

This clonotype was seen a few times. The CDR3 DNA follows: TGTGCCAGCAGCCCCGGAGGGGTGAGGGGCCTTTACAATGAGCAGTTCTTC. Translated, it gives CASSPGGVRGLYNEQFF. The V and J genes are TRBV6-2 or TRBV6-3 and TRBJ2-1, with D maybe TRBD2 (6 bases). Trimming removed 6 bases from V and 4 bases from J, with 22 bases in between. The CDR3 covers 17 residues. The germline gives CDR1 MNHEY, CDR2 SVGEGT.

This clonotype was observed a few times. The V call is TRBV29-1, the J call TRBJ1-2, with a possible D match to TRBD1 (5 bases). The V end lost 6 bases, the J end lost 0 bases, and 11 bases lay between the germline ends. Germline loops: CDR1 SQVTM, CDR2 ANQGSEA. This CDR3 contains 13 residues. The CDR3 nucleotides read TGCAGCGTCGCCAGGGAGTCTAACTATGGCTACACCTTC. Amino acid sequence: CSVARESNYGYTF.

On this clonotype itself: This clone may be a read error of a much larger clone one base away. The chain carries TRBV5-1 and TRBJ2-1, with D perhaps matching TRBD1 (7 bases). The J call may be mistaken, given a closer DNA end match to TRBJ2-7. Germline V gene lookup returns CDR1 SGHRS and CDR2 YFSETQ. The CDR3 length is 15 residues. This CDR3 reads CASGRGDGSYNEQYF. For the CDR3, the DNA is TGCGCCAGCGGCAGGGGGGACGGATCCTACAATGAGCAGTACTTC.

The chain couples TRBV27 to TRBJ1-6; possibly TRBD1 for D (5 bases). Germline CDR1 and CDR2: MNHEY and SMNVEV (reference sequence). CDR3 size: 15 residues. V lost 8 bases, J lost 7 bases, and 18 bases lay in between. CDR3 sequence reads: CASGLSGTPNSPLHF. In nucleotides, the CDR3 is TGTGCCAGCGGCCTTTCCGGGACTCCAAATTCACCCCTCCACTTT.

This clonotype turned up a few times. J is TRBJ2-2 and V is TRBV29-1; D may correspond to TRBD1 or TRBD2 (5 bases each). This CDR3 contains 15 residues. Germline CDR1 and CDR2: SQVTM and ANQGSEA. V lost 5 bases and J 2 bases, leaving 15 bases between the germline ends. CDR3 loop: CSVQSGRANTGELFF. Written as DNA, the CDR3 is TGCAGCGTTCAAAGCGGCAGGGCTAACACCGGGGAGCTGTTTTTT.

The chain combines TRBV7-2 with TRBJ1-3; 7 bases fit TRBD1. V dropped 4 bases and J dropped 2; count of bases not matched to a gene: 2. CDR3 size: 14 residues. Germline CDR1 SGHTA, CDR2 FQGNSA. The CDR3 nucleotides read TGTGCCAGCAGCTCGCAGGGGGCTGGAAACACCATATATTTT. It encodes CASSSQGAGNTIYF.

This clonotype was observed many times. This sequence may be a read error, since a much larger clone differs from it by one base. The chain joins TRBV3-1 to TRBJ2-1; 8 bases are a match to TRBD2. V shed 3 bases, J shed 8 bases, and the junction held 0 bases outside the gene matches. Looked up from germline, CDR1 is LGHDT and CDR2 is YNNKEL (reference sequence). The CDR3 loop spans 12 amino acids. The CDR3: CASSHGGDEQFF. The CDR3 region has the DNA TGTGCCAGCAGCCACGGGGGGGATGAGCAGTTCTTC.